Described below is a single T cell receptor (beta chain) sequence and its context. The antigen is undetermined. This sample is drawn from a study of OX40 agonist ivuxolimab in advanced cancers. Whole-study context: Patient treatment consisted of intravenous ivuxolimab administration every 2 weeks at 0.01 to 10 mg/kg. Enrolled patients in dose escalation had cancers that were hepatocellular carcinoma, melanoma, renal cell or head and neck cancer.

Study-level points and caveats: At doses 0.1 to 3.0 mg/kg, CD4+ and CD8+ clones expanded. Some nonresponders also had low normalized T-cell clonal expansion.

Libraries were prepared by immunoSEQ multiplex PCR; TCRdb keeps only in-frame clonotypes and omits some of them. Of over 30,000 clones in the sample, around four fifths are singletons; the top ten hold 13% to 15%. The trim removed 3 bases at V and 8 bases at J, leaving 8 bases unmatched. The CDR3 spans 15 residues. Germline V gene sequence: CDR1 KGHSH, CDR2 LQKENI. This sample comprised CD4+ or CD8+ T cells sorted from blood, obtained in a trial of the OX40 agonist ivuxolimab. The chain is built from TRBV18 and TRBJ2-1, with TRBD1 matching 9 bases. The TCR sequence derives from an adult with an advanced solid tumor such as melanoma, head and neck, liver or kidney cancer. CDR3 nucleotides: TGTGCCAGCTCACCCTACAGGGGGCGATCGGATGAGCAGTTCTTC. This sequence encodes CASSPYRGRSDEQFF.